The entry that follows covers one T cell receptor (beta chain) sequence. Trimming shortened V by 5 bases and J by 6 bases, and 11 bases separated the two germline ends. This CDR3 has 12 residues. Germline V lookup: CDR1 MNHEY, CDR2 SMNVEV (reference sequence). The sample comes from a study of T cells in Graves' hyperthyroidism and ophthalmopathy. If no ophthalmopathy progression occurred within 18 months, Graves' hyperthyroidism was stable. The investigators amplified TCR beta CDR3 regions from RNA transcripts. A set of HTBI primers served as the primers for a first-round RT-PCR of the TCR CDR3. MiXCR was run by TCRdb on the multiplex PCR reads, yielding one entry per CDR3 protein. The sample lists roughly 700,000 distinct CDR3 sequences, just over 35% occurring once.

V gene TRBV27 combines with J gene TRBJ2-7, with unresolved D. The sequence was obtained from a woman in her forties with Graves' hyperthyroidism. Specimen: blood. CDR3 sequence: CASSGRPGEQYF. In nucleotides, the CDR3 is TGTGCCAGCAGTGGCCGTCCTGGCGAGCAGTACTTC.